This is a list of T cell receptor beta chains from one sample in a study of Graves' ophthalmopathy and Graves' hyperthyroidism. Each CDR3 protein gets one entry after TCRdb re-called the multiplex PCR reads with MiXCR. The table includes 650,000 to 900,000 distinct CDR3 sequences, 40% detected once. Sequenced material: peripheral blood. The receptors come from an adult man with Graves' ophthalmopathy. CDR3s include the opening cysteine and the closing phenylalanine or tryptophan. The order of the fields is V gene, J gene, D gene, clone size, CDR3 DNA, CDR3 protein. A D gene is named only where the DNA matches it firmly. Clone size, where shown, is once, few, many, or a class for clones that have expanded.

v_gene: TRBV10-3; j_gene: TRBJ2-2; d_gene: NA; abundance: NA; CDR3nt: TGTGCCATCAGCACCAGGGAACTTAACACCGGGGAGCTGTTTTTT; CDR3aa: CAISTRELNTGELFF
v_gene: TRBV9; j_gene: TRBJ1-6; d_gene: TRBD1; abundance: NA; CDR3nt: TGTGCCAGCAGCGTAAACGGGGAGGGGGCTGCACCCCTCCACTTT; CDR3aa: CASSVNGEGAAPLHF
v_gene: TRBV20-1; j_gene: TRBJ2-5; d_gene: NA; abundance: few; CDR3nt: TGCAGTGCTCGACCTGATATCGGGACGGGGAAACAAGAGACCCAGTACTTC; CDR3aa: CSARPDIGTGKQETQYF
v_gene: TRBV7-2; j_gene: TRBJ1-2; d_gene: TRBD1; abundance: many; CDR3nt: TGTGCCAGCAGCATACGGACAGGTCCGGGTGGCTACACCTTC; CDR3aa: CASSIRTGPGGYTF
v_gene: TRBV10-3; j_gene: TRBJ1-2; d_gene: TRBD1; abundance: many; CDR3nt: TGTGCCAGCAGTCGGGACGACAGGGAGGGCTACACCTTC; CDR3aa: CASSRDDREGYTF
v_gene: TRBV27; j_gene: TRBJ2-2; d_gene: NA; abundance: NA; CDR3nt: TGTGCCAGCAGTTTATCGAATGCAGGGGCCGGGGAGCTGTTTTTT; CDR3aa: CASSLSNAGAGELFF
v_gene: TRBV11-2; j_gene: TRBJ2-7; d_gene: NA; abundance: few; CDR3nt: TGTGCCAGCAGCTTCCTGGGGGTCCACTACGAGCAGTACTTC; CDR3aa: CASSFLGVHYEQYF
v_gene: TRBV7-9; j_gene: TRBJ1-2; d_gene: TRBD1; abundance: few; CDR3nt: TGTGCCAGCAGCCAACGGACAGGGCGCACCCATGGCTACACCTTC; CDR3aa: CASSQRTGRTHGYTF
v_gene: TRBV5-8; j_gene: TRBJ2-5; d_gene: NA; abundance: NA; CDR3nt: TGTGCCAGCAGCTTGCGAACGGGCATGGAGACCCAGTACTTC; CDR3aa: CASSLRTGMETQYF
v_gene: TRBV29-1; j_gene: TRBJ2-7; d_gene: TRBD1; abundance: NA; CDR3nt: TGCAGCAGTTTCACGGGACAGGGAGGCTCCTACGAGCAGTACTTC; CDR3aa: CSSFTGQGGSYEQYF
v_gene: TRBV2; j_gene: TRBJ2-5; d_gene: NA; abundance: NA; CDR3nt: TGTGCCAGCAGTGAAGCGTGGGGGGAGACCCAGTACTTC; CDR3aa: CASSEAWGETQYF
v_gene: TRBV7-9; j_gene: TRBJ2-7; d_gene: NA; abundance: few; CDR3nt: TGTGCCAGCAGCTTTGTCTTGGGGAACGAGCAGTACTTC; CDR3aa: CASSFVLGNEQYF
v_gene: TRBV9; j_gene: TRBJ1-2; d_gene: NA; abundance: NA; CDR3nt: TGTGCCAGCAGCATCGGACCTAAGGGGGGCTACACCTTC; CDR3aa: CASSIGPKGGYTF
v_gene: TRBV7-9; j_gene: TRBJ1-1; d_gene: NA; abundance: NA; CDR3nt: TGTGCCAGCAGCTTGAGGGGGGCGCCGGGCACTGAAGCTTTCTTT; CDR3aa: CASSLRGAPGTEAFF
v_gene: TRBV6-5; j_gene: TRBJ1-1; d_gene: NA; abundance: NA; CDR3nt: TGTGCCAGCAGTAAATCCCTACAGGGACCCAACACTGAAGCTTTCTTT; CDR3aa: CASSKSLQGPNTEAFF
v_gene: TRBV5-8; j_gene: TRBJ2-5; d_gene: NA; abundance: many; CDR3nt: TGTGCCAGCAGCCCCACAGGGTCAGAGACCCAGTACTTC; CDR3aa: CASSPTGSETQYF
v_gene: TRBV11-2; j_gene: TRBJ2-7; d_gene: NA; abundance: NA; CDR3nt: TGTGCCAGCAGTGAAATAGGGGTTTGGGCTTACGAGCAGTACTTC; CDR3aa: CASSEIGVWAYEQYF
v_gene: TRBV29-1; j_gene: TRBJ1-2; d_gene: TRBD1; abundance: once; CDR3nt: TGCAGCCCGGGACAGACTCATGGCTACACCTTC; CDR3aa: CSPGQTHGYTF
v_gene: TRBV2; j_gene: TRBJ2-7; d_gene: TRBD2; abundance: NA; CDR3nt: TGTGCCAGCAGTGTGCACCGGGAGGGAAAATACGAGCAGTACTTC; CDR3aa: CASSVHREGKYEQYF
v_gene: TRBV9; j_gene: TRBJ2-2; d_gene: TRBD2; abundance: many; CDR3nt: TGTGCCAGCAGCCCCCGGACTAGCGGGGCCGGGGAGCTGTTTTTT; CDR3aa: CASSPRTSGAGELFF
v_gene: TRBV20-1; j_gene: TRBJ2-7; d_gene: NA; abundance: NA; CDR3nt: TGCAGTGCTAGAGATTTTCGCGAGCAGTACTTC; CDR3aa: CSARDFREQYF
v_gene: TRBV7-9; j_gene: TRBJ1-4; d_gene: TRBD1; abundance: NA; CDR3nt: TGTGCCAGCGCGGACAGGGACGACTTCGGAATGGGGACTAATGAAAAACTGTTTTTT; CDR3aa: CASADRDDFGMGTNEKLFF
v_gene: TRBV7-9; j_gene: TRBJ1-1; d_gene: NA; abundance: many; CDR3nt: TGTGCCAGCAGCTTAGACCTATTGAACACTGAAGCTTTCTTT; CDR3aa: CASSLDLLNTEAFF
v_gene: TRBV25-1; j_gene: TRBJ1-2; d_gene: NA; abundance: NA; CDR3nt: TGTGCCAGCAATCGGGGGAACTATGGCTACACCTTC; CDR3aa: CASNRGNYGYTF
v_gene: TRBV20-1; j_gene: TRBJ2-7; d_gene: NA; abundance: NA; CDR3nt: TGCAGTGCTAGAGATTCTCTAGGCTACTCCTACGAGCAGTACTTC; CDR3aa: CSARDSLGYSYEQYF
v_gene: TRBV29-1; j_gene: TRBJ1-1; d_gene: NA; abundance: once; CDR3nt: TGCAGCGTTGAGGGGGCTATGAACACTGAAGCTCTCTTT; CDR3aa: CSVEGAMNTEALF
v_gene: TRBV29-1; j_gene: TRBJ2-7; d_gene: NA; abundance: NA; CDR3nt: TGCAGCGTCCCAGGGAACTCCTACGAGCAGTACTTC; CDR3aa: CSVPGNSYEQYF
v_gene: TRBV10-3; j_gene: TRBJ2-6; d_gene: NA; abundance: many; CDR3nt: TGTGCCATCACCCCAGGATCTGGGGCCAACGTCCTGACTTTC; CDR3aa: CAITPGSGANVLTF
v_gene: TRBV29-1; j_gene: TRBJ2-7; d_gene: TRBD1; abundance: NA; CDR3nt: TGCAGCGCTACCGGACAGGGGAGGGAGCAGTACTTC; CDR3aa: CSATGQGREQYF
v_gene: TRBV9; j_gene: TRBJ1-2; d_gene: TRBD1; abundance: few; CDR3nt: TGTGCCAGCAGCGGGGACAGGGGCTACTATGGCTACACCTTC; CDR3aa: CASSGDRGYYGYTF
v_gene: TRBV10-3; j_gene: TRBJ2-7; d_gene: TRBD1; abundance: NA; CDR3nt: TGTGCCTCGACAGGGGCGAACTACGAGCAGTACTTC; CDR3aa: CASTGANYEQYF
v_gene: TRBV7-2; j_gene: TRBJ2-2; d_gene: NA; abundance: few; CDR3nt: TGTGCCAGCAGCTTAGCGAGTGGCAGGGTAAACACCGGGGAGCTGTTTTTT; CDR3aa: CASSLASGRVNTGELFF
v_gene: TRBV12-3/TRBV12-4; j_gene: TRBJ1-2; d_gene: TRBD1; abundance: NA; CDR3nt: TGTGCCAGCAGTTACTCAACCGGGACAGGGGGTGGCTACACCTTC; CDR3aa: CASSYSTGTGGGYTF
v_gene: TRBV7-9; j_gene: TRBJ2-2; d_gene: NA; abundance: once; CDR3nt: NA; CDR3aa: CASSLIRSGSCFF
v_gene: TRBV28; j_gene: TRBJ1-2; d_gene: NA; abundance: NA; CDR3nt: TGTGCCAGCACCTCAGGATCGGGTGGCTACACCTTC; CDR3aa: CASTSGSGGYTF
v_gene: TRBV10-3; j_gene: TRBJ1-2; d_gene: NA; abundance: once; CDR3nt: TGTGCCATCAGTGACGACGGCCGATCTGCCTTTGGCTACACCTTC; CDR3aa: CAISDDGRSAFGYTF
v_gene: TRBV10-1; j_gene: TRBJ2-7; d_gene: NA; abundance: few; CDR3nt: TGCGCCAGCAGTGATGGGGTCTCCTACGAGCAGTACTTC; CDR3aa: CASSDGVSYEQYF
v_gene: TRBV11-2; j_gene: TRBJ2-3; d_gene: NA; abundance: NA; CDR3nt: TGTGCCAGCAGCTTAGTATTAGGGGGAGTTGGCACAGATACGCAGTATTTT; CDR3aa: CASSLVLGGVGTDTQYF
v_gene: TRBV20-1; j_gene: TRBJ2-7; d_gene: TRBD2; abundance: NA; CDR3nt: TGCAGTGCTAGGAGTCATAGCGGGAGGGGGAACTACGAGCAGTACTTC; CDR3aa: CSARSHSGRGNYEQYF
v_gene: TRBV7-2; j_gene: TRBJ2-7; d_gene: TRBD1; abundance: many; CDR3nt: TGTGCCAGCAGCCGAAGACAGGGAGCCTACGAGCAGTACTTC; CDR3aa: CASSRRQGAYEQYF
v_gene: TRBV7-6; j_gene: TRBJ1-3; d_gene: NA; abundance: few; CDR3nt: TGTGCCAGCAGCTACAGGGAGGCAATGGGAAACACCATATATTTT; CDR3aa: CASSYREAMGNTIYF
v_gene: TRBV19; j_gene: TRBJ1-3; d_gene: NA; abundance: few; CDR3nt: TGTGCCAGTAGTGAACTCAGGAGGAACGGAAACACCATATATTTT; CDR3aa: CASSELRRNGNTIYF